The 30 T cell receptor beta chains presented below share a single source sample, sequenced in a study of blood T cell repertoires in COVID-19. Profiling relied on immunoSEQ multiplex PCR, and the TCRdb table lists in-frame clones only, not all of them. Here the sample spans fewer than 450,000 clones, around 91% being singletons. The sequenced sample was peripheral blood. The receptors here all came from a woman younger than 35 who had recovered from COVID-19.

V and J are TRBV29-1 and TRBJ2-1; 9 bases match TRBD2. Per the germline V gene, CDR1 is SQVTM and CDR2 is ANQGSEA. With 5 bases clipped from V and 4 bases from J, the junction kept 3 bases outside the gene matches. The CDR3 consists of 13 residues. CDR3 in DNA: TGCAGCGTTCTGACTAGCGGATACAATGAGCAGTTCTTC. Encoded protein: CSVLTSGYNEQFF.

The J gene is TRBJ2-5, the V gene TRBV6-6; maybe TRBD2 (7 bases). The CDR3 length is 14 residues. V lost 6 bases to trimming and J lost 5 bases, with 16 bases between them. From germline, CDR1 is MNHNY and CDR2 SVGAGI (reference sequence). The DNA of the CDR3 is TGTGCCAGCAGGCAACTGGGGGGGCCGGAGACCCAGTACTTC. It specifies CASRQLGGPETQYF.

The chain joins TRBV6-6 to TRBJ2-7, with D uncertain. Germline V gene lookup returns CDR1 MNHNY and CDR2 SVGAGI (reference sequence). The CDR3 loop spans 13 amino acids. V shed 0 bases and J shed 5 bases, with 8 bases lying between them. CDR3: CASSYSNYNEQYV. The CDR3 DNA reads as TGTGCCAGCAGTTACTCGAACTATAACGAGCAGTACGTC.

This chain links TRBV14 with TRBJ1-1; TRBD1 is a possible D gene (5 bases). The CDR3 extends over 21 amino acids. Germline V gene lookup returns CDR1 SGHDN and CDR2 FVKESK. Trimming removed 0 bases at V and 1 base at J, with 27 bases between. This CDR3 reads CASSQDLAGYWYREENTEAFF. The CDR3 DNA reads TGTGCCAGCAGCCAAGATCTTGCAGGGTACTGGTACCGCGAAGAGAACACTGAAGCTTTCTTT.

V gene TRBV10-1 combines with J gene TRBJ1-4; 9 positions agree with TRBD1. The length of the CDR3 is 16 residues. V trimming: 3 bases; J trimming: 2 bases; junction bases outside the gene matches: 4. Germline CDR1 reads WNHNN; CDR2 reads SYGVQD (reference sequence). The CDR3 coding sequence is TGCGCCAGCAGTGAATCGGACAGGGGCACTAATGAAAAACTGTTTTTT. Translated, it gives CASSESDRGTNEKLFF.

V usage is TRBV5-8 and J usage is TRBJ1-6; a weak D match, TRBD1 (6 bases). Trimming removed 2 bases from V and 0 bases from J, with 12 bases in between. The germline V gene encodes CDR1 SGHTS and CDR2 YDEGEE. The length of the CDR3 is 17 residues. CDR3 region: CASSFKGESSYNSPLHF. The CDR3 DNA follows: TGTGCCAGCAGCTTTAAGGGGGAGAGCTCCTATAATTCACCCCTCCACTTT.

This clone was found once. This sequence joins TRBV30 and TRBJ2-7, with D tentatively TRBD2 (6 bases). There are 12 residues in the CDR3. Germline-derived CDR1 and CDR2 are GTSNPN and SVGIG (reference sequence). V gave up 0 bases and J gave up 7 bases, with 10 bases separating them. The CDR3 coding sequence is TGTGCCTGGAGTGTCGCGGGGCGGGAGCAGTACGTC. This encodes CAWSVAGREQYV.

The chain's CDR3 is CASSLVQGLRQYV. The CDR3 nucleotides are TGCGCCAGCAGCTTGGTTCAGGGCCTCAGGCAGTACGTC. This chain joins TRBV5-1 and TRBJ2-7, with D possibly matching TRBD1 (5 bases). The CDR3 totals 13 residues. From germline, CDR1 is SGHRS and CDR2 YFSETQ. V was shortened by 0 bases and J by 9 bases, with 13 bases between the two germline ends.

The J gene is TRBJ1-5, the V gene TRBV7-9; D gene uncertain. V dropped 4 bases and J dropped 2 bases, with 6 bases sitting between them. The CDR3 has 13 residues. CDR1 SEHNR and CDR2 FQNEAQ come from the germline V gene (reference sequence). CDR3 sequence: CASSSAGNQPQHF. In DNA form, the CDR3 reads TGTGCCAGCAGCTCCGCGGGCAATCAGCCCCAGCATTTT.

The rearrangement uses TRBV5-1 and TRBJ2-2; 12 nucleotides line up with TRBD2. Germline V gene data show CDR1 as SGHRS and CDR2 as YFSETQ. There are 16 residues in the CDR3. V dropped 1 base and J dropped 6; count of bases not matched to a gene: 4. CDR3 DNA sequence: TGCGCCAGCAGCTTGACGACTAGCGGGAGTTCCGGGGAGCTGTTTTTT. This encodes CASSLTTSGSSGELFF.

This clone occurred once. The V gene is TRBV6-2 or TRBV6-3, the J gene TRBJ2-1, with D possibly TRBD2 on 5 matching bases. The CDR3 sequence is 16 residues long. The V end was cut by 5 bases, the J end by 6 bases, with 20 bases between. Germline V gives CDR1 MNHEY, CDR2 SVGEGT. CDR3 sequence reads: CASSLLTWTGINEQFF. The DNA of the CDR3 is TGTGCCAGCAGTCTACTGACTTGGACTGGGATCAATGAGCAGTTCTTC.

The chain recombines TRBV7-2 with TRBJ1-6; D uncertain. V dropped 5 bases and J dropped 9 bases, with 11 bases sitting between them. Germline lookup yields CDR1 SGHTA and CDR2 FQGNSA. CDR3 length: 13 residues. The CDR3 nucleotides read TGTGCCAGCAGCCAATTACTCCCTTCACCCCTCCACTTT. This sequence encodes CASSQLLPSPLHF.

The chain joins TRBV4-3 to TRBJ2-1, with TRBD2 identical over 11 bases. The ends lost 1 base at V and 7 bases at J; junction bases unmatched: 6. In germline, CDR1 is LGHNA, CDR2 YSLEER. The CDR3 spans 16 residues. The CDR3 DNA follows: TGCGCCAGCAGCCAAGGACTAGCGGGAATAGGGAATGAGCAGTTCTTC. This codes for CASSQGLAGIGNEQFF.

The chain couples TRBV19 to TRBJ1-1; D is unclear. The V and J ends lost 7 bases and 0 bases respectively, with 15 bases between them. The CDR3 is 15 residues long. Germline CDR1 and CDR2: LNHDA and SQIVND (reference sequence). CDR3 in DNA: TGTGCCAGTAACAAGGCAGGCCCCATGAACACTGAAGCTTTCTTT. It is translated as CASNKAGPMNTEAFF.

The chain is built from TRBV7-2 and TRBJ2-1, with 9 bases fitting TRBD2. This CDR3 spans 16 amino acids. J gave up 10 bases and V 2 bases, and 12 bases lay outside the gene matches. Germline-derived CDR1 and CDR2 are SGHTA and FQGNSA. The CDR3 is CASSLRASGIHGEQFF. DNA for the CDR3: TGTGCCAGCAGCTTAAGGGCTAGCGGGATCCACGGGGAGCAGTTCTTC.

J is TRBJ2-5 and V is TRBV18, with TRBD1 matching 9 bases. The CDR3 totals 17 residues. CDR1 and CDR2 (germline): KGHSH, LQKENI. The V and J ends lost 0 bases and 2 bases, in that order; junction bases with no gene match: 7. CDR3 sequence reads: CASSPPGQGRLQETQYF. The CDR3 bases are TGTGCCAGCTCACCACCTGGACAGGGGCGACTACAAGAGACCCAGTACTTC. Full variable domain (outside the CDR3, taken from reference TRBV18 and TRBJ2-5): NAGVMQNPRHLVRRRGQEARLRCSPMKGHSHVYWYRQLPEEGLKFMVYLQKENIIDESGMPKERFSAEFPKEGPSILRIQQVVRGDSAAYFCASSPPGQGRLQETQYFGPGTRLLVL.

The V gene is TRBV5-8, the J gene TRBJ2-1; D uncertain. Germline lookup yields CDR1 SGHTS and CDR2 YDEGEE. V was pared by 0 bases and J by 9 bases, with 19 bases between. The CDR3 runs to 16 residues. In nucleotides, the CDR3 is TGTGCCAGCAGCTTGGCGCTGAGCTCCAGGTGGTCTGAGCAGTTCTTC. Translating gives CASSLALSSRWSEQFF.

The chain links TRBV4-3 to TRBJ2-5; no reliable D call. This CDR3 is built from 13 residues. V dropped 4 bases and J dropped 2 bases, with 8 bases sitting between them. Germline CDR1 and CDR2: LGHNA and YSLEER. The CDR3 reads CASSLGQQETQYF. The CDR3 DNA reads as TGCGCCAGCAGCCTGGGCCAGCAAGAGACCCAGTACTTC.

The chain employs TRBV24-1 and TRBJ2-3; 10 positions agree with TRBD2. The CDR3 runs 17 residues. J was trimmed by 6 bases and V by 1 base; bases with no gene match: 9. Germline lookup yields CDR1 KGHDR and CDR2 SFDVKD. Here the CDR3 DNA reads TGTGCCACCAGTGATTTCCTAGCGGGAGTCTTAGAGGATACGCAGTATTTT. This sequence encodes CATSDFLAGVLEDTQYF.

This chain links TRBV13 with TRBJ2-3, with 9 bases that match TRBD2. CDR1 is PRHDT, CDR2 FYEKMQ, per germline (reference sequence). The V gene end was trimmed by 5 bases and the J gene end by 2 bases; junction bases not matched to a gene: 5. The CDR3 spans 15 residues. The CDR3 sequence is CASSLGTSTTDTQYF. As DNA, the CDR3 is TGTGCCAGCAGCCTCGGGACTAGCACCACAGATACGCAGTATTTT.

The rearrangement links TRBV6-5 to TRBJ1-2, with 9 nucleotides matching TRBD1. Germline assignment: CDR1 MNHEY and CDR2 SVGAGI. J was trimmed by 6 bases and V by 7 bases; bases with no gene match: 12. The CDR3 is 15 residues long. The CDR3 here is CASTIHGGTGNGYTF. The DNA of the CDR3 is TGTGCCAGCACCATACATGGGGGGACAGGGAATGGCTACACCTTC.

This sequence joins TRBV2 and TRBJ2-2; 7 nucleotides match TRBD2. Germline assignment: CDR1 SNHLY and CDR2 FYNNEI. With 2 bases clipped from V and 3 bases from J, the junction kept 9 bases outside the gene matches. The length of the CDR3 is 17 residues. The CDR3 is CASSEMSAGVDTGELFF. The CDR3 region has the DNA TGTGCCAGCAGTGAAATGAGTGCGGGAGTCGACACCGGGGAGCTGTTTTTT.

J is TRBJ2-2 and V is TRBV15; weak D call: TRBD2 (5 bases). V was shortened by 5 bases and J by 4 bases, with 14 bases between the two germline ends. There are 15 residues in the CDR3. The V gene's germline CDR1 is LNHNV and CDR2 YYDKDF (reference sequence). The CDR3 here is CATSVFGLSTGELFF. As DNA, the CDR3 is TGTGCCACCAGCGTCTTCGGACTGAGCACCGGGGAGCTGTTTTTT.

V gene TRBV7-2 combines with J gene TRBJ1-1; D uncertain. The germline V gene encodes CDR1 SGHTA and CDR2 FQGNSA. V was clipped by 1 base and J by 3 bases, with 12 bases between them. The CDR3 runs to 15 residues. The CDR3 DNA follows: TGTGCCAGCAGCTTAGTGGTCGGCGGCTACACTGAAGCTTTCTTT. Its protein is CASSLVVGGYTEAFF. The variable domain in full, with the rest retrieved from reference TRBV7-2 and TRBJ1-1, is GAGVSQSPSNKVTEKGKDVELRCDPISGHTALYWYRQSLGQGLEFLIYFQGNSAPDKSGLPSDRFSAERTGGSVSTLTIQRTQQEDSAVYLCASSLVVGGYTEAFFGQGTRLTVV.

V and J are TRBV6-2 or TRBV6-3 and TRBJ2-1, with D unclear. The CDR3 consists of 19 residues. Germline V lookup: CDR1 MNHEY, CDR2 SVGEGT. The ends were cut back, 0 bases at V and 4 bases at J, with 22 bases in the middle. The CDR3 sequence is CASSYSILSGLDLYNEQFF. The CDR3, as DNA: TGTGCCAGCAGTTACTCGATTCTGTCCGGCCTAGATCTATACAATGAGCAGTTCTTC.

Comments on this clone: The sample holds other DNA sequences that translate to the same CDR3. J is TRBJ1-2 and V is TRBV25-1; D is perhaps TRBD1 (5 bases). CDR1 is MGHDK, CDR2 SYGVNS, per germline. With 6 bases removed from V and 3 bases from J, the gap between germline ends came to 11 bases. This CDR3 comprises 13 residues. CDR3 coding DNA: TGTGCCAGCAGCGACACGGGGGACTATGGCTACACCTTC. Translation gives CASSDTGDYGYTF.

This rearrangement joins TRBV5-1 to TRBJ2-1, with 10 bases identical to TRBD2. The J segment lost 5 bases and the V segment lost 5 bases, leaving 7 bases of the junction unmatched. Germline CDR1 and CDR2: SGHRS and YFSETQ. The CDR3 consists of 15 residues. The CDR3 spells CASSYTSGTNNEQFF. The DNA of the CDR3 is TGCGCCAGCAGTTATACTAGCGGGACTAACAATGAGCAGTTCTTC.

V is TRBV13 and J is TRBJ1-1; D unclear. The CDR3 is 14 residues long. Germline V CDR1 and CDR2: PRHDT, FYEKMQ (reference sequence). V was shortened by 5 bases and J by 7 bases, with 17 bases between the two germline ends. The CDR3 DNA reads TGTGCCAGCAGCCGTGGTGAGGGAGAGGGTGAAGCTTTCTTT. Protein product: CASSRGEGEGEAFF.

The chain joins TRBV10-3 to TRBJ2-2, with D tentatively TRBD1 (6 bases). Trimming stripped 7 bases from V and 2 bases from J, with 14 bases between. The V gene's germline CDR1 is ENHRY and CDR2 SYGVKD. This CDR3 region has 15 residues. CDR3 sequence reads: CAIIGGRGNTGELFF. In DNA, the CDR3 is TGTGCCATCATAGGAGGCAGGGGCAACACCGGGGAGCTGTTTTTT.

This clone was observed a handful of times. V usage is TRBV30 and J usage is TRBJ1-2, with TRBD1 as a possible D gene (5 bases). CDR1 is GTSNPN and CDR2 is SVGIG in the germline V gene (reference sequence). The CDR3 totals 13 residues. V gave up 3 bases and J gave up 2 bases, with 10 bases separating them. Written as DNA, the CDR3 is TGTGCCTGGAGGGGGGGAATAAACTATGGCTACACCTTC. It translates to CAWRGGINYGYTF.